The rows below give T cell receptor beta chains drawn from one sample of a study of OX40 agonist ivuxolimab in advanced cancers. Sequenced by immunoSEQ multiplex PCR; TCRdb stores in-frame clones only, minus some. The table lists approximately 73,000 clones, around 87% of them singletons. The source material was CD4+ or CD8+ T cells sorted from blood, sampled in a trial of the OX40 agonist ivuxolimab. The receptors were sampled from an adult with an advanced solid tumor such as melanoma, head and neck, liver or kidney cancer. Both conserved end residues are part of each CDR3. The order of the fields is D gene, J gene, V gene, clone size, CDR3 protein, CDR3 DNA. The D gene is left open where the match is weak. The size of a clone is reported for some rows only, either as once, few or many, or as a class for expanded clones.

>-|TRBJ1-2|TRBV11-2|-
CASSLGNSPNYGYTF
TGTGCCAGCAGCTTAGGAAACAGCCCTAACTATGGCTACACCTTC
>-|TRBJ2-1|TRBV7-9|-
CASSLEAGRTNEQFF
TGTGCCAGCAGCTTAGAAGCGGGTCGGACAAATGAGCAGTTCTTC
>-|TRBJ1-5|TRBV6-1|-
CASNLQGSNQPQHF
TGTGCCAGCAACTTACAGGGCAGCAATCAGCCCCAGCATTTT
>-|TRBJ2-4|TRBV5-3|-
CARSTGGGETNIQYF
TGTGCCAGAAGTACGGGTGGCGGGGAAACTAACATTCAGTACTTC
>-|TRBJ2-1|TRBV19|-
CASSIPRGPGDEQFF
TGTGCCAGTAGTATTCCCCGGGGGCCAGGGGATGAGCAGTTCTTC
>TRBD2|TRBJ2-2|TRBV18|-
CASSSLGLAGGPNTGELFF
TGTGCCAGCTCATCCCTAGGACTAGCGGGAGGGCCGAACACCGGGGAGCTGTTTTTT
>TRBD1|TRBJ2-2|TRBV5-1|-
CASSDRVGELFF
TGCGCCAGCAGCGACAGGGTGGGGGAGCTGTTTTTT
>-|TRBJ1-2|TRBV9|-
CASSVGPVGGYTF
TGTGCCAGCAGCGTAGGGCCGGTGGGGGGCTACACCTTC
>TRBD2|TRBJ2-1|TRBV7-3|once
CASSFVGGPYNEQFF
TGTGCCAGCAGCTTCGTGGGAGGGCCGTACAATGAGCAGTTCTTC
>-|TRBJ2-1|TRBV6-5|few
CASSSSRGALHEQFF
TGTGCCAGCAGTTCCTCCCGGGGAGCCTTACATGAGCAGTTCTTC
>TRBD1|TRBJ2-7|TRBV11-2|-
CASSPGTGNEQYF
TGTGCCAGCAGCCCCGGGACAGGTAACGAGCAGTACTTC
>-|TRBJ2-1|TRBV19|-
CASSTSRAPYNEQFF
TGTGCCAGTAGTACCTCCAGGGCCCCATACAATGAGCAGTTCTTC
>TRBD2|TRBJ2-7|TRBV5-4|-
CASSLGLAGEQYF
TGTGCCAGCAGCTTGGGTCTAGCGGGAGAGCAGTACTTC
>-|TRBJ2-6|TRBV11-2|once
CASSFLRSGANVLTF
TGTGCCAGCAGCTTTTTGCGCTCTGGGGCCAACGTCCTGACTTTC
>TRBD1|TRBJ1-1|TRBV29-1|-
CSVARGTGGTEAFF
TGCAGCGTAGCCCGGGGGACAGGGGGCACTGAAGCTTTCTTT
>TRBD1|TRBJ2-1|TRBV5-1|-
CASRETGDAYNEQFF
TGCGCCAGCAGGGAGACAGGGGACGCCTACAATGAGCAGTTCTTC
>-|TRBJ2-1|TRBV7-9|-
CASSLEASLGWFF
TGTGCCAGCAGCTTAGAAGCCAGCTTAGGGTGGTTCTTC
>TRBD1|TRBJ2-4|TRBV5-1|-
CASSGKGGAVNIQYF
TGCGCCAGCAGCGGGAAAGGGGGCGCCGTAAACATTCAGTACTTC
>TRBD2|TRBJ2-1|TRBV7-3|once
CASSSSGLADEQFF
TGTGCCAGCAGCAGTTCCGGACTAGCCGATGAGCAGTTCTTC
>TRBD1|TRBJ2-7|TRBV6-6|-
CASQQGSEQYF
TGTGCCAGTCAACAGGGGAGCGAGCAGTACTTC
>-|TRBJ1-5|TRBV9|-
CASSVEPEGRADQPQHF
TGTGCCAGCAGCGTAGAACCAGAAGGGAGGGCCGATCAGCCCCAGCATTTT
>-|TRBJ1-1|TRBV5-1|-
CASSLANSKNTEAFF
TGCGCCAGCAGCTTGGCCAACAGCAAGAACACTGAAGCTTTCTTT
>-|TRBJ2-6|TRBV27|-
CASSPRLISGANVLTF
TGTGCCAGCAGTCCCCGCCTTATCTCTGGGGCCAACGTCCTGACTTTC
>-|TRBJ2-1|TRBV11-2|-
CASSFSGGSYNEQFF
TGTGCCAGCAGCTTTAGCGGCGGCTCCTACAATGAGCAGTTCTTC
>TRBD1|TRBJ2-3|TRBV28|-
CASSFAGQGISTQYF
TGTGCCAGCAGTTTCGCGGGACAGGGCATTAGTACGCAGTATTTT
>TRBD1|TRBJ2-2|TRBV28|-
CASRDRGVTGELFF
TGTGCCAGCAGGGACAGGGGTGTCACCGGGGAGCTGTTTTTT
>TRBD2|TRBJ2-3|TRBV5-1|-
CASSYSGSTDTQYF
TGCGCCAGCAGCTATAGCGGGAGCACAGATACGCAGTATTTT
>-|TRBJ1-2|TRBV4-1|few
CASSQDKLNGLGYGYTF
TGCGCCAGCAGCCAAGATAAGTTAAATGGTTTAGGCTATGGCTACACCTTC
>-|TRBJ2-3|TRBV5-1|-
CASSLYPGLVGTDTQYF
TGCGCCAGCAGCTTGTATCCGGGGTTGGTAGGAACAGATACGCAGTATTTT
>TRBD1|TRBJ2-3|TRBV7-6|-
CASSTLTGGDTQYF
TGTGCCAGCAGCACCCTGACAGGGGGGGATACGCAGTATTTT
>-|TRBJ1-3|TRBV4-2|-
CASSFAGSSGNTIYF
TGTGCCAGCAGCTTCGCAGGTTCCTCTGGAAACACCATATATTTT
>-|TRBJ1-1|TRBV6-6|-
CASSLPSRWNTEAFF
TGTGCCAGCAGTCTACCCTCCAGGTGGAACACTGAAGCTTTCTTT
>TRBD2|TRBJ2-1|TRBV5-5|once
CASRFPGLEYNEQFF
TGTGCCAGCAGATTCCCGGGACTAGAGTACAATGAGCAGTTCTTC
>-|TRBJ1-3|TRBV19|-
CASKSPGTGNTIYF
TGTGCCAGTAAGAGCCCAGGGACTGGAAACACCATATATTTT
>TRBD2|TRBJ2-1|TRBV7-8|-
CASSPSGNSYNEQFF
TGTGCCAGCAGCCCCAGCGGGAACTCCTACAATGAGCAGTTCTTC
>-|TRBJ2-7|TRBV10-2|-
CASSGGGHEQYF
TGCGCCAGCAGTGGAGGAGGCCACGAGCAGTACTTC
>-|TRBJ1-2|TRBV2|-
CASGDSNYGYTF
TGTGCCAGCGGCGACAGTAACTATGGCTACACCTTC
>-|TRBJ2-2|TRBV19|few
CASSLEGTGELFF
TGTGCCAGTAGTTTGGAGGGCACCGGGGAGCTGTTTTTT
>-|TRBJ1-5|TRBV12-5|few
CASGLQINQPQHF
TGTGCTAGTGGTTTACAGATCAATCAGCCCCAGCATTTT
>TRBD1|TRBJ1-5|TRBV18|-
CASSPGQVNQPQHF
TGTGCCAGCTCACCGGGACAGGTCAATCAGCCCCAGCATTTT
>-|TRBJ1-5|TRBV28|once
CASHYPGGQPQHF
TGTGCCAGCCATTACCCGGGCGGGCAGCCCCAGCATTTT
>TRBD1|TRBJ2-1|TRBV5-4|-
CANGQGAANEQFF
TGTGCCAACGGACAGGGGGCGGCCAATGAGCAGTTCTTC
>-|TRBJ2-1|TRBV7-3|-
CASSLSGANEQFF
TGTGCCAGCAGCTTATCAGGGGCAAATGAGCAGTTCTTC
>-|TRBJ1-5|TRBV7-2|-
CASSLASKNQPQHF
TGTGCCAGCAGCTTAGCGTCAAAAAATCAGCCCCAGCATTTT
>TRBD2|TRBJ2-5|TRBV15|once
CATSRALAGGYQETQYF
TGTGCCACCAGCAGAGCTCTAGCGGGGGGATACCAAGAGACCCAGTACTTC
>TRBD1|TRBJ2-2|TRBV5-1|-
CASSKSDRVDGELFF
TGCGCCAGCAGCAAATCCGACAGGGTTGACGGGGAGCTGTTTTTT
>-|TRBJ2-7|TRBV6-1|-
CASSEGTAGQYF
TGTGCCAGCAGTGAAGGGACGGCGGGGCAGTACTTC
>-|TRBJ1-3|TRBV6-1|-
CAIQAGSGNTIYF
TGTGCCATCCAGGCAGGATCTGGAAACACCATATATTTT
>-|TRBJ2-3|TRBV14|-
CASSQEVSTDTQYF
TGTGCCAGCAGCCAAGAAGTATCGACAGATACGCAGTATTTT
>TRBD1|TRBJ2-5|TRBV7-9|-
CASSSRDRRVETQYF
TGTGCCAGCAGCTCGCGGGACAGGAGAGTGGAGACCCAGTACTTC
>TRBD2|TRBJ2-5|TRBV15|-
CATSRDHGLAGETQYF
TGTGCCACCAGCAGAGATCACGGACTAGCGGGAGAGACCCAGTACTTC
>-|TRBJ1-4|TRBV11-2|-
CASSLLGQPNEKLFF
TGTGCCAGCAGCTTACTAGGGCAGCCGAATGAAAAACTGTTTTTT
>-|TRBJ2-3|TRBV4-1|-
CASSQGGGTYPNTQYF
TGCGCCAGCAGCCAAGGAGGCGGGACCTACCCTAATACGCAGTATTTT
>-|TRBJ2-5|TRBV7-9|-
CASSSRAGNRETQYF
TGTGCCAGCAGCTCCCGAGCAGGGAATAGGGAGACCCAGTACTTC
>-|TRBJ2-5|TRBV9|-
CASSVRPAYQETQYF
TGTGCCAGCAGCGTACGGCCCGCGTACCAAGAGACCCAGTACTTC
>-|TRBJ1-1|TRBV19|-
CASTPGRAGTEAFF
TGTGCCAGTACCCCAGGGCGGGCTGGCACTGAAGCTTTCTTT
>-|TRBJ1-2|TRBV2|few
CASSLDSAIRGYTF
TGTGCCAGCAGCCTTGACAGTGCCATACGTGGCTACACCTTC
>-|TRBJ1-4|TRBV28|few
CASGGAAEKLFF
TGTGCCAGTGGGGGGGCGGCTGAAAAACTGTTTTTT
>TRBD1|TRBJ1-2|TRBV30|once
CASHRGRAYGYTF
TGTGCCTCTCACAGGGGGCGGGCCTATGGCTACACCTTC
>-|TRBJ2-5|TRBV6-1|-
CATGPEETQYF
TGTGCCACGGGACCGGAAGAGACCCAGTACTTC